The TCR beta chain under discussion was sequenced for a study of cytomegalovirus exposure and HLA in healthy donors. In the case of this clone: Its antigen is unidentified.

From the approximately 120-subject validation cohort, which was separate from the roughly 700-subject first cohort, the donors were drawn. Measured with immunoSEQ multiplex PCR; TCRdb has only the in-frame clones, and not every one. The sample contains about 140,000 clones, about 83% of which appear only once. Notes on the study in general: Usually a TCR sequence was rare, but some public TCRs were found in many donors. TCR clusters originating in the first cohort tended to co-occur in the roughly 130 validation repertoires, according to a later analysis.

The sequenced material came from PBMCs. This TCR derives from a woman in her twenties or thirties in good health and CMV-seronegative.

This chain's CDR3 is CASSLEGEANYGYTF. Written as DNA, the CDR3 is TGCGCCAGCAGCTTGGAGGGGGAAGCTAACTATGGCTACACCTTC. The chain links TRBV5-1 to TRBJ1-2, with D tentatively TRBD1 (6 bases). CDR3 length: 15 amino acids. Germline-derived CDR1 and CDR2 are SGHRS and YFSETQ. Trimming cost V 0 bases and J 0 bases, with 9 bases left between them.